The 5 T cell receptor beta chains in this list originate from one sample, sequenced in a study of T-cell memory formation after mild COVID-19. TCRdb ran MiXCR on the 5' RACE reads and lists one entry per CDR3 protein. The table has 450,000 or so distinct CDR3 sequences, 15% to 20% seen once. Sequencing was performed on PBMCs or a T cell subset sorted from them (not recorded which). All receptors derive from an adult woman who had mild COVID-19 (a few samples of this study predate the infection). Cell type and time point are not known.

This clonotype occurred a few times. The rearrangement uses TRBV19 and TRBJ2-7, with D unresolved. From germline, CDR1 is LNHDA and CDR2 SQIVND (reference sequence). The CDR3 length is 14 residues. Trimming shortened V by 3 bases and J by 3 bases, and 12 bases separated the two germline ends. CDR3 loop: CASSILSNGYEQYF. CDR3 nucleotide sequence: TGTGCCAGTAGTATCTTAAGCAATGGCTACGAGCAGTACTTC.

The CDR3 spells CASTQPGVTEAFF. CDR3 coding DNA: TGTGCCAGCACCCAACCCGGGGTCACTGAAGCTTTCTTT. This chain links TRBV6-6 with TRBJ1-1; D call uncertain. The germline CDR1 and CDR2 sequences are MNHNY and SVGAGI (reference sequence). Deletions cut 7 bases from V and 4 bases from J, with 13 bases between. The CDR3 sequence is 13 residues long.

The chain is built from TRBV20-1 and TRBJ1-1; no clear D gene. V was trimmed by 2 bases and J by 5 bases, leaving 15 bases between them. Germline V gene sequence: CDR1 DFQATT, CDR2 SNEGSKA (reference sequence). CDR3 size: 14 residues. The CDR3 nucleotides read TGCAGTGCTAGATTGGGCGCCTCGGGGACTGAAGCTTTCTTT. Amino acid sequence: CSARLGASGTEAFF.

The rearrangement links TRBV4-1 to TRBJ2-7; no definite D call. The length of the CDR3 is 14 residues. The V and J ends lost 4 bases and 6 bases respectively, with 16 bases between them. Germline-derived CDR1 and CDR2 are MGHRA and YSYEKL. The CDR3 loop reads CASSLGRSTGEQYF. In DNA form, the CDR3 reads TGCGCCAGCAGCCTAGGACGGTCTACGGGCGAGCAGTACTTC.

This clonotype appeared a few times. This rearrangement joins TRBV12-3 or TRBV12-4 to TRBJ2-7, with 10 bases identical to TRBD2. This CDR3 has 12 residues. Trimming took 7 bases from V and 4 from J; bases not matched to a gene: 1. CDR3 DNA: TGTGCCAGCACTAGCGGGAGTTACGAGCAGTACTTC. Its translation is CASTSGSYEQYF.